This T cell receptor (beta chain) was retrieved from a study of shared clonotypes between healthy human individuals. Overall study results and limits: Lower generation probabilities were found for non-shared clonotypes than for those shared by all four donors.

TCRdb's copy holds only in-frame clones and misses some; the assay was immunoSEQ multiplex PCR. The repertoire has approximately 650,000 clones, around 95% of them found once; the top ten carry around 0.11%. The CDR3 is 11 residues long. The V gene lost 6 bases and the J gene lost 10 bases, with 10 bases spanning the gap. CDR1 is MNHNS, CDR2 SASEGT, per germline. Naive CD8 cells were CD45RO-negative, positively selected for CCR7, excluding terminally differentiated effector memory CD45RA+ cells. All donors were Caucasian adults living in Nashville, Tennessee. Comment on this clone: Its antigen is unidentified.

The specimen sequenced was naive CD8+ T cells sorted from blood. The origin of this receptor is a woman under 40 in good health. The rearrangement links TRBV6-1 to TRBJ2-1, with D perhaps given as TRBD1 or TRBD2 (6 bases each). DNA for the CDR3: TGTGCCAGCAGACTAGGGGGGGAGCAGTTCTTC. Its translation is CASRLGGEQFF.